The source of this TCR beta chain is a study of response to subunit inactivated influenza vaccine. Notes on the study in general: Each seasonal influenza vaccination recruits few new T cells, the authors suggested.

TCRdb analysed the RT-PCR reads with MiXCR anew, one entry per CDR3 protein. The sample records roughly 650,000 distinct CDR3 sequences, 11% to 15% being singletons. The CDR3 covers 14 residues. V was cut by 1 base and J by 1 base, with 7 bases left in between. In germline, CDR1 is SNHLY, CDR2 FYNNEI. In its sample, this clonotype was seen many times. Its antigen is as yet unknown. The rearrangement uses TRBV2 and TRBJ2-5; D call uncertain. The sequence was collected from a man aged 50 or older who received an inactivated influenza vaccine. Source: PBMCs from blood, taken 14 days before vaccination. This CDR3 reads CASSEVEFQETQYF. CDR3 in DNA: TGTGCCAGCAGTGAAGTTGAGTTCCAAGAGACCCAGTACTTC.